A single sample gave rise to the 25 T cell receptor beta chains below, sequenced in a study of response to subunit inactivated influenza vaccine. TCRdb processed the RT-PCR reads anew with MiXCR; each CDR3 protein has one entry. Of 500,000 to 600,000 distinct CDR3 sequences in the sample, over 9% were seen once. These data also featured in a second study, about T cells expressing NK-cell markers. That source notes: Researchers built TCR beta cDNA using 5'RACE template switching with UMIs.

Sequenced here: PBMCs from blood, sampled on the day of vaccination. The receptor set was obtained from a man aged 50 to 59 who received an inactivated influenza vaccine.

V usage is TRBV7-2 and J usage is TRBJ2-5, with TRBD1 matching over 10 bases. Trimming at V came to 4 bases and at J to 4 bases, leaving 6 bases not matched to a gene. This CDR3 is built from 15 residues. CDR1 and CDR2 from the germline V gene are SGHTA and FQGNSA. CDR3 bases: TGTGCCAGCAGCTCATACGGACAGGGGGTAGAGACCCAGTACTTC. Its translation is CASSSYGQGVETQYF.

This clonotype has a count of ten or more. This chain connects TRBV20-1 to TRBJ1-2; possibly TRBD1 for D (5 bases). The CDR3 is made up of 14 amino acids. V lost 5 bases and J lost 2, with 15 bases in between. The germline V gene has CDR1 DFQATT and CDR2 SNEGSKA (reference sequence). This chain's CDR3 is CSAPPDTYNYGYTF. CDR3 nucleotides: TGCAGTGCTCCCCCGGACACCTACAACTATGGCTACACCTTC.

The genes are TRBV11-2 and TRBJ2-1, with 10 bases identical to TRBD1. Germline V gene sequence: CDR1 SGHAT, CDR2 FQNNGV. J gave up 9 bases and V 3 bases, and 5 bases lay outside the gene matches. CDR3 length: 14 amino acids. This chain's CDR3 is CASSLGQGFSEQFF. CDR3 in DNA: TGTGCCAGCAGCTTGGGACAGGGGTTCTCTGAGCAGTTCTTC.

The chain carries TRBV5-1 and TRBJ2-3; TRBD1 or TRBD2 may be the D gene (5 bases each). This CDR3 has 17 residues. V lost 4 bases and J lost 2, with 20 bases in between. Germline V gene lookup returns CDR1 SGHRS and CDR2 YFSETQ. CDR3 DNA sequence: TGCGCCAGCAGCATAGCCGGGACCGCTAGACCCACAGATACGCAGTATTTT. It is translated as CASSIAGTARPTDTQYF.

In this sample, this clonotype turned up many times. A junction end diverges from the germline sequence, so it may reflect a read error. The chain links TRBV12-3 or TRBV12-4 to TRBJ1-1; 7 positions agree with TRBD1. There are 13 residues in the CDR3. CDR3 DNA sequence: TGTGCCAGCAGCTTAGGACAGGTCCTGTCAGCTTTCTTT. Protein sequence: CASSLGQVLSAFF.

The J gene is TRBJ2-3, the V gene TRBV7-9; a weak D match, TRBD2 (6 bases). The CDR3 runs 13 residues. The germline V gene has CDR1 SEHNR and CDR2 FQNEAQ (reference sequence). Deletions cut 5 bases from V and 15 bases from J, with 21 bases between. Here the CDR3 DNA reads TGTGCCAGCAGCCGAATGGGAGGAGTAAGTGGATATTTT. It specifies CASSRMGGVSGYF.

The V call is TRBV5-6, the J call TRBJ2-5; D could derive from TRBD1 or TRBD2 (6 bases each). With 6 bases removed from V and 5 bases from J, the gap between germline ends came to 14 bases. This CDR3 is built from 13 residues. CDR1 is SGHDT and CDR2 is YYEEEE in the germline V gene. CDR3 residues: CASIKRGVETQYF. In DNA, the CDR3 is TGTGCCAGCATCAAGAGGGGGGTGGAGACCCAGTACTTC.

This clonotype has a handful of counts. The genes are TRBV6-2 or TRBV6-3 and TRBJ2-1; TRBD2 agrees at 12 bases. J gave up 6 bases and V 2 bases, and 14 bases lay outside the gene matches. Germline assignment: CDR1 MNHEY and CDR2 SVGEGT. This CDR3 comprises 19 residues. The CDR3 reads CASSYRGLAGGYLGNEQFF. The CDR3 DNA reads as TGTGCCAGCAGTTACCGCGGGCTAGCGGGGGGGTATCTCGGCAATGAGCAGTTCTTC.

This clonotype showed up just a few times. CDR3 amino acids: CASSLGWHTGELFF. The CDR3, as DNA: TGCGCCAGCAGCTTGGGATGGCACACCGGGGAGCTGTTTTTT. V is TRBV5-1 and J is TRBJ2-2; D unresolved. The CDR3 is 14 residues long. Germline V gene lookup returns CDR1 SGHRS and CDR2 YFSETQ. Deletions cut 0 bases from V and 3 bases from J, with 6 bases between.

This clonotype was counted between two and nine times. In nucleotides, the CDR3 is TGTGCCAGCAGCTTAGAGCTGGGGACAGGGCACTACGAGCAGTACTTC. This translates into CASSLELGTGHYEQYF. V usage is TRBV7-9 and J usage is TRBJ2-7; 9 bases line up with TRBD1. The CDR3 is 16 residues long. Trimming removed 1 base from V and 3 bases from J; junction bases left unmatched: 7. Germline CDR1 and CDR2: SEHNR and FQNEAQ (reference sequence).

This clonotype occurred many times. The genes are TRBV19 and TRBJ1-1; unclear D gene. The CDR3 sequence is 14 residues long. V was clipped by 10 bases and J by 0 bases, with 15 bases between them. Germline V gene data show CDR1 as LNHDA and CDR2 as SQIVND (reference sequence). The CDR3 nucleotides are TGTGCCACGTTATCGCTCGGGATGAACACTGAAGCTTTCTTT. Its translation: CATLSLGMNTEAFF.

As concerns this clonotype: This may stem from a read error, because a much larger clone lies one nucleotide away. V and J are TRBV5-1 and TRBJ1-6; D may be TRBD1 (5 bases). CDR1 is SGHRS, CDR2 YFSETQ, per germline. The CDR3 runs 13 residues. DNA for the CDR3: TGCACCAGCAGCTTTCGGGGGGATTCACCCCTCCACTTT. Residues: CTSSFRGDSPLHF.

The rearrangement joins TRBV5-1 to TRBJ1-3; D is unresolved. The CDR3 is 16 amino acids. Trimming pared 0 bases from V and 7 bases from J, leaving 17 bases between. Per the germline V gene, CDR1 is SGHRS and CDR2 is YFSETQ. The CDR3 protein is CASSLGAVRWSNTIYF. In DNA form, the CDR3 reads TGCGCCAGCAGCTTGGGGGCGGTCAGGTGGTCGAACACCATATATTTT.

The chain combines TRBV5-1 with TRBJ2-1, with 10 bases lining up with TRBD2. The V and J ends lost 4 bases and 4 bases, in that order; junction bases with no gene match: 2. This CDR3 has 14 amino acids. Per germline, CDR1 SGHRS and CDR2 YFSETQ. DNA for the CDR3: TGCGCCAGCAGCCTAGCGGGGGATTACAATGAGCAGTTCTTC. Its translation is CASSLAGDYNEQFF.

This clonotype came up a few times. In DNA form, the CDR3 reads TGTGCCAGCAGCCCCCAGCGGGGGCGAGGCACCGGGGAGCTGTTTTTT. It codes for CASSPQRGRGTGELFF. The rearrangement links TRBV7-9 to TRBJ2-2; 8 bases align to TRBD2. CDR1 is SEHNR, CDR2 FQNEAQ, per germline (reference sequence). The CDR3 consists of 16 residues. V trimming: 5 bases; J trimming: 4 bases; junction bases outside the gene matches: 9.

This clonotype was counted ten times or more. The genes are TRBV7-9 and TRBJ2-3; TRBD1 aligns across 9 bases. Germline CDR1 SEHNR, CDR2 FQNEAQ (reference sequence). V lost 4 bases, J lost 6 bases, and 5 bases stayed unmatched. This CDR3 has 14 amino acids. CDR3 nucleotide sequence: TGTGCCAGCAGCTCAACAGGGGGCCCCGATACGCAGTATTTT. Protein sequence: CASSSTGGPDTQYF.

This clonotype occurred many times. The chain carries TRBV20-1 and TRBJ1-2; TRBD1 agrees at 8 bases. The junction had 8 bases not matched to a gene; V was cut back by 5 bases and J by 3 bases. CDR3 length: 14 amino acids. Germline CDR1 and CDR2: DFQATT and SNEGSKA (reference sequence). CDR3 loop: CSADGQGLDYGYTF. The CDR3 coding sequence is TGCAGTGCTGATGGACAGGGCCTAGACTATGGCTACACCTTC.

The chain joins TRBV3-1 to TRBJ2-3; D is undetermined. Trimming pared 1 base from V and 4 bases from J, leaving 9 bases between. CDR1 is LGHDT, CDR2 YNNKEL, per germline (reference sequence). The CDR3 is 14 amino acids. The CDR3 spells CASSQAYGPDTQYF. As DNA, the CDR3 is TGTGCCAGCAGCCAAGCTTATGGACCAGATACGCAGTATTTT.

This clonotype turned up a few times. The CDR3 sequence is CASSYIGQGLETQYF. Here the CDR3 DNA reads TGTGCCAGCAGCTACATCGGACAGGGATTAGAGACCCAGTACTTC. The chain links TRBV5-6 to TRBJ2-5; TRBD1 matches 8 bases. CDR1 and CDR2 (germline): SGHDT, YYEEEE. The CDR3 runs 15 residues. Trimming at V came to 3 bases and at J to 4 bases, leaving 8 bases not matched to a gene.

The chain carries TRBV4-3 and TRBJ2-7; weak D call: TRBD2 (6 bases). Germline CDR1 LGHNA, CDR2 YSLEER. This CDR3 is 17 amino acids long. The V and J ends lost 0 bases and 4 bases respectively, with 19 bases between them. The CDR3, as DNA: TGCGCCAGCAGCCAAGATCTGTCGAGGGGACTCGATTACGAGCAGTACTTC. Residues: CASSQDLSRGLDYEQYF.

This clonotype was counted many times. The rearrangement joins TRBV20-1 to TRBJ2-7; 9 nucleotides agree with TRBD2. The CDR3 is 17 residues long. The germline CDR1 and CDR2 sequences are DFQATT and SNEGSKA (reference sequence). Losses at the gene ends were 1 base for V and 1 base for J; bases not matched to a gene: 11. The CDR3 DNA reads TGCAGTGCTAGAGCCTTATTGGATAGCGGGAGATCCTACGAGCAGTACTTC. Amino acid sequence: CSARALLDSGRSYEQYF.

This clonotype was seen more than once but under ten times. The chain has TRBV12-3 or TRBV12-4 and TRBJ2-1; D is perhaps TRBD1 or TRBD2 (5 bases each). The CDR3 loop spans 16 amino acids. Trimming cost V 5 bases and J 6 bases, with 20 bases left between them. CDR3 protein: CASSPRGPGLSNEQFF. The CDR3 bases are TGTGCCAGCAGTCCCCGGGGCCCAGGGTTGAGCAATGAGCAGTTCTTC.

CDR3 nucleotides: TGTGCCAGCAGTTACTCGTGGGACAGGGGGCTCAATGAGCAGTTCTTC. Translating gives CASSYSWDRGLNEQFF. The gene calls are TRBV6-5 and TRBJ2-1, with 12 bases fitting TRBD1. CDR1 and CDR2 from the germline V gene are MNHEY and SVGAGI. CDR3 length: 16 amino acids. J lost 6 bases, V lost 0 bases, and 3 bases had no gene match.

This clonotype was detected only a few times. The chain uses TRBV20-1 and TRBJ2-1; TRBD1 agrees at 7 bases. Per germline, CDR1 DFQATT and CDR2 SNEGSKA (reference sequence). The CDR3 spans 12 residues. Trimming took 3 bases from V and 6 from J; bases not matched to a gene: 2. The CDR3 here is CSARTGINEQFF. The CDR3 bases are TGCAGTGCTAGGACAGGGATCAATGAGCAGTTCTTC.

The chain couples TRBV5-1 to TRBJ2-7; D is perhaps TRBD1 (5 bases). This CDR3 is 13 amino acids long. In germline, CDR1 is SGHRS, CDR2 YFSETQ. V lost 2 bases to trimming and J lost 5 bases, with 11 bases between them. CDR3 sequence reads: CASSFRQPHEQYF. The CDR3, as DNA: TGCGCCAGCAGCTTCAGACAGCCCCACGAGCAGTACTTC. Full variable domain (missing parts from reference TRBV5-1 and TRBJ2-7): KAGVTQTPRYLIKTRGQQVTLSCSPISGHRSVSWYQQTPGQGLQFLFEYFSETQRNKGNFPGRFSGRQFSNSRSEMNVSTLELGDSALYLCASSFRQPHEQYFGPGTRLTVT.